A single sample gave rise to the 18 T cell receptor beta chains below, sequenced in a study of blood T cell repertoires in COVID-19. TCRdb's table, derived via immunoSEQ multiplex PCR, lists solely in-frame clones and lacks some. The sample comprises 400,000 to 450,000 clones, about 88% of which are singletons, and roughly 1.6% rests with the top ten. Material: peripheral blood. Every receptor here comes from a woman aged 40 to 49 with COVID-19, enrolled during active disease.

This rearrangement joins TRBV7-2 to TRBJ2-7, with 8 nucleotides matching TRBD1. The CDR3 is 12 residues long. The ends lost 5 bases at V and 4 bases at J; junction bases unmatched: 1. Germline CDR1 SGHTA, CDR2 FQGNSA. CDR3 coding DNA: TGTGCCAGCAGCCGGACAGGGTACGAGCAGTACTTC. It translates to CASSRTGYEQYF.

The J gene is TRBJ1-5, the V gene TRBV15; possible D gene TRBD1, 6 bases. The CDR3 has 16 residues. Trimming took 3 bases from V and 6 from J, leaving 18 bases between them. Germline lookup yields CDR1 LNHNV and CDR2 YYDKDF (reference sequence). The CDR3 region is CATSSNRVRGGQPQHF. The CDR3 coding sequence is TGTGCCACCAGCAGCAACAGGGTTAGGGGGGGTCAGCCCCAGCATTTT.

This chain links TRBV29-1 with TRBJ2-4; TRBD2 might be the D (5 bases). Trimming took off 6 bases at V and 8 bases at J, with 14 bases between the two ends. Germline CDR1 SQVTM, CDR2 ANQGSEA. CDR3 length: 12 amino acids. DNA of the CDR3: TGCAGCGTAGGACCGGGGTTGGACATTCAGTACTTC. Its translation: CSVGPGLDIQYF.

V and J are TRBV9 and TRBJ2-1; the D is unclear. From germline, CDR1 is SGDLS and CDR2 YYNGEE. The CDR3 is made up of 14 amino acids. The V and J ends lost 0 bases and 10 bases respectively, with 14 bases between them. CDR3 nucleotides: TGTGCCAGCAGCGTAGGAACAGTCTATCCGGAGCAGTTCTTC. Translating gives CASSVGTVYPEQFF. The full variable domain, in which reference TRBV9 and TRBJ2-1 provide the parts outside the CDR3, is DSGVTQTPKHLITATGQRVTLRCSPRSGDLSVYWYQQSLDQGLQFLIQYYNGEERAKGNILERFSAQQFPDLHSELNLSSLELGDSALYFCASSVGTVYPEQFFGPGTRLTVL.

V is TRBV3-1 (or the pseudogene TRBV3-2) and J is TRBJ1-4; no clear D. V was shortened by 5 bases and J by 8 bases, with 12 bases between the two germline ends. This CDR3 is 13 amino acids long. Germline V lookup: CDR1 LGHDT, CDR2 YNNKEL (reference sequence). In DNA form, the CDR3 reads TGTGCCAGCAGCTATCAGGTGGGCGAAAAACTGTTTTTT. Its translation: CASSYQVGEKLFF.

The CDR3 loop is CASSLGGEGVSNQPQHF. CDR3 sequence (DNA): TGTGCCAGCAGCTTGGGTGGGGAGGGGGTTAGCAATCAGCCCCAGCATTTT. The chain joins TRBV5-5 to TRBJ1-5; D may be TRBD1 (6 bases). V gave up 0 bases and J gave up 0 bases, with 13 bases separating them. The germline V gene has CDR1 SGHKS and CDR2 YYEKEE (reference sequence). The length of the CDR3 is 17 residues.

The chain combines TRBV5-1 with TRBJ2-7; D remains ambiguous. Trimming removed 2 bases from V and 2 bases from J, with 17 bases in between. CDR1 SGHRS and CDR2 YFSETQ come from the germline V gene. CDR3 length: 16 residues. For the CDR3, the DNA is TGCGCCAGCAGCTTAACCGCATCCCCGGGTGCCTACGAGCAGTACTTC. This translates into CASSLTASPGAYEQYF. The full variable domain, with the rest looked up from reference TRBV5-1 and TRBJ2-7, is KAGVTQTPRYLIKTRGQQVTLSCSPISGHRSVSWYQQTPGQGLQFLFEYFSETQRNKGNFPGRFSGRQFSNSRSEMNVSTLELGDSALYLCASSLTASPGAYEQYFGPGTRLTVT.

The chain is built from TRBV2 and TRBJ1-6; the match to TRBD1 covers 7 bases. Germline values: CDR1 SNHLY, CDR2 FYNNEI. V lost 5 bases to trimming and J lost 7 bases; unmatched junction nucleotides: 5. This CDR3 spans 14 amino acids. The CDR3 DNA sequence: TGTGCCAGCAGTCTAGGGGGCCAGAATTCACCCCTCCACTTT. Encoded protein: CASSLGGQNSPLHF.

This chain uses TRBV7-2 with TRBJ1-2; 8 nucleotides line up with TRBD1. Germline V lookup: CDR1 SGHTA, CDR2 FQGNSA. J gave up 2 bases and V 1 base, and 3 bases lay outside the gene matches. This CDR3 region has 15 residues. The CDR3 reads CASSLGTGQNYGYTF. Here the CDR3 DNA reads TGTGCCAGCAGCTTAGGGACAGGGCAAAACTATGGCTACACCTTC.

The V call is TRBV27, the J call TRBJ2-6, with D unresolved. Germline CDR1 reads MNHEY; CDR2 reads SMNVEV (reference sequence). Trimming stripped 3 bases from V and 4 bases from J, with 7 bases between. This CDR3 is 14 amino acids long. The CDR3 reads CASSLANGANVLTF. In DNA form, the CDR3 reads TGTGCCAGCAGTTTGGCAAACGGGGCCAACGTCCTGACTTTC.

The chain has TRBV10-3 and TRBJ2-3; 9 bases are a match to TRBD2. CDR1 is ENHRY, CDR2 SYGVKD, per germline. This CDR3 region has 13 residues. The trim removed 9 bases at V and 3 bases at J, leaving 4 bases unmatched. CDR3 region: CAISGSFTDTQYF. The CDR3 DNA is TGTGCCATTAGCGGGAGTTTTACAGATACGCAGTATTTT.

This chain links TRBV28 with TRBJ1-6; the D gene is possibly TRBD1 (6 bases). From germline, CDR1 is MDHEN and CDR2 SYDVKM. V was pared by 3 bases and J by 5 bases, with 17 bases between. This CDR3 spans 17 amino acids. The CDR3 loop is CASSLPGGGDHNSPLHF. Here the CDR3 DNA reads TGTGCCAGCAGTTTGCCCGGAGGGGGGGACCATAATTCACCCCTCCACTTT.

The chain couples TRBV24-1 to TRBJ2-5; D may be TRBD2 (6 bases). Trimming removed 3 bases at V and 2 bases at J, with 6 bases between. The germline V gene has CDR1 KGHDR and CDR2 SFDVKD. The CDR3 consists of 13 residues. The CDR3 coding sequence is TGTGCCACCAGTGATGGGGGGCAAGAGACCCAGTACTTC. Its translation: CATSDGGQETQYF.

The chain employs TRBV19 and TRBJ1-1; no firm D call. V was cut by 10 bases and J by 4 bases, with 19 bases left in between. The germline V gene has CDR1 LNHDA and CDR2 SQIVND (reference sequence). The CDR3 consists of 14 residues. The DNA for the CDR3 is TGTGCCACCACAAGTCGGGTTGGAGGCACTGAAGCTTTCTTT. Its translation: CATTSRVGGTEAFF.

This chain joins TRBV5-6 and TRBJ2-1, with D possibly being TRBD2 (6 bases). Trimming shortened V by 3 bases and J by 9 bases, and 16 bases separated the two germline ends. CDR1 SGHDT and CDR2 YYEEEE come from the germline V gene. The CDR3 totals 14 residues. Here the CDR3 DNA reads TGTGCCAGCAGCTCACTGGGGGGTGACGGTGAGCAGTTCTTC. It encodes CASSSLGGDGEQFF.

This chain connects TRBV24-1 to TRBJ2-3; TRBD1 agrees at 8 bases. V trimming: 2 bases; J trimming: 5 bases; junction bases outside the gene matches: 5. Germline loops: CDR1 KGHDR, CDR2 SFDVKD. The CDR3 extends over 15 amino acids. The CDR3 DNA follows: TGTGCCACCAGTGATTATGGACAGGGCGGAGATACGCAGTATTTT. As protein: CATSDYGQGGDTQYF.

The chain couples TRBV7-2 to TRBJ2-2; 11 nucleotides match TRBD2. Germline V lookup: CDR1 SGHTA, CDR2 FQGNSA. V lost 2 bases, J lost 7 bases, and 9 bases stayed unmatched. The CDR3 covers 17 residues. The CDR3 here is CASSLLAGGKVDGELFF. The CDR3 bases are TGTGCCAGCAGCTTACTAGCGGGAGGAAAGGTTGACGGGGAGCTGTTTTTT. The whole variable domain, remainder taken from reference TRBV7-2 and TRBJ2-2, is GAGVSQSPSNKVTEKGKDVELRCDPISGHTALYWYRQSLGQGLEFLIYFQGNSAPDKSGLPSDRFSAERTGGSVSTLTIQRTQQEDSAVYLCASSLLAGGKVDGELFFGEGSRLTVL.

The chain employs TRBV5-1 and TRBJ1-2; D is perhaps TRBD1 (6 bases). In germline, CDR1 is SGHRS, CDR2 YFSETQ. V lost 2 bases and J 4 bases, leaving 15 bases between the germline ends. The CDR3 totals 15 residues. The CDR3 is CASSLGGAGAYGYTF. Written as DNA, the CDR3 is TGCGCCAGCAGCTTAGGTGGGGCAGGGGCCTATGGCTACACCTTC.